The 23 T cell receptor beta chains below come from one sample, sequenced in a study of monozygotic twins with cystic fibrosis. Profiled with immunoSEQ multiplex PCR; TCRdb holds only in-frame clones, not every one. Counted here are about 15,000 clones, about 98% occurring once; the ten biggest clones make up around 0.41%. The material sequenced was blood. These receptors came from a girl aged 2-10 years with cystic fibrosis.

V usage is TRBV7-8 and J usage is TRBJ1-2; no definite D call. From germline, CDR1 is SGHVS and CDR2 FQNEAQ. The CDR3 covers 13 residues. V was trimmed by 0 bases and J by 2 bases, leaving 4 bases between them. As DNA, the CDR3 is TGTGCCAGCAGCTTAGCTAACAACTATGGCTACACCTTC. Residues: CASSLANNYGYTF.

This chain links TRBV2 with TRBJ1-1; D remains unclear. Looked up from germline, CDR1 is SNHLY and CDR2 is FYNNEI. Trimming took off 5 bases at V and 0 bases at J, with 10 bases between the two ends. This CDR3 is built from 14 residues. CDR3 nucleotide sequence: TGTGCCAGCAGTTTGGCACAGCTGAACACTGAAGCTTTCTTT. Its translation is CASSLAQLNTEAFF.

The chain recombines TRBV6-5 with TRBJ2-1; 9 bases are shared with TRBD1. J was trimmed by 4 bases and V by 3 bases; bases with no gene match: 4. This CDR3 spans 15 amino acids. CDR1 MNHEY and CDR2 SVGAGI come from the germline V gene. As DNA, the CDR3 is TGTGCCAGCAGTTATACGACAGGGGGGTACAATGAGCAGTTCTTC. It encodes CASSYTTGGYNEQFF.

The gene calls are TRBV29-1 and TRBJ1-1, with D uncertain. The CDR3 is 13 residues long. Per the germline V gene, CDR1 is SQVTM and CDR2 is ANQGSEA. V shed 6 bases and J shed 6 bases, with 17 bases lying between them. The DNA of the CDR3 is TGCAGCGTCTTCATCCCCCTCGGGCCTGAAGCTTTCTTT. Translated: CSVFIPLGPEAFF. The full variable domain, its missing parts supplied by reference TRBV29-1 and TRBJ1-1, is SAVISQKPSRDICQRGTSLTIQCQVDSQVTMMFWYRQQPGQSLTLIATANQGSEATYESGFVIDKFPISRPNLTFSTLTVSNMSPEDSSIYLCSVFIPLGPEAFFGQGTRLTVV.

This clone was seen only once. The V call is TRBV7-2, the J call TRBJ2-3, with a possible D match to TRBD2 (6 bases). CDR3 length: 16 residues. The V gene lost 4 bases and the J gene lost 1 base, with 15 bases spanning the gap. CDR1 and CDR2 from the germline V gene are SGHTA and FQGNSA. CDR3 loop: CASSSRRGEGTDTQYF. In nucleotides, the CDR3 is TGTGCCAGCAGCTCTCGGCGGGGAGAGGGCACAGATACGCAGTATTTT.

This clone showed up just once. The chain links TRBV19 to TRBJ2-2; no clear D gene. The CDR3 covers 12 residues. Germline lookup yields CDR1 LNHDA and CDR2 SQIVND (reference sequence). Trimming removed 3 bases from V and 5 bases from J, with 4 bases in between. As DNA, the CDR3 is TGTGCCAGTAGTATTGTAACCGGGGAGCTGTTTTTT. Amino acids: CASSIVTGELFF.

The chain carries TRBV7-9 and TRBJ2-3; 7 bases align to TRBD2. V lost 1 base, J lost 2 bases, and 3 bases stayed unmatched. CDR1 and CDR2 from the germline V gene are SEHNR and FQNEAQ (reference sequence). The CDR3 is 15 amino acids. The CDR3 bases are TGTGCCAGCAGCTTAGGAGGGACTACCACAGATACGCAGTATTTT. Its protein is CASSLGGTTTDTQYF.

The V and J genes are TRBV7-9 and TRBJ2-1; a possible D gene is TRBD1 (5 bases). Trimming stripped 2 bases from V and 7 bases from J, with 27 bases between. This CDR3 spans 19 amino acids. Per germline, CDR1 SEHNR and CDR2 FQNEAQ (reference sequence). For the CDR3, the DNA is TGTGCCAGCAGCTTACGGACGGACGACGTCTGGGGCTTTAGGAATGAGCAGTTCTTC. Its protein is CASSLRTDDVWGFRNEQFF.

V and J are TRBV29-1 and TRBJ2-7; D uncertain. There are 14 residues in the CDR3. Germline lookup yields CDR1 SQVTM and CDR2 ANQGSEA. V lost 4 bases and J lost 0, with 13 bases in between. The CDR3 DNA sequence: TGCAGCGTTGTCTCATCAACAAACTCCTACGAGCAGTACTTC. This translates into CSVVSSTNSYEQYF.

The chain joins TRBV5-4 to TRBJ1-1, with TRBD1 matching 11 bases. Germline V gives CDR1 SGHNT, CDR2 YYREEE (reference sequence). CDR3 length equals 15 residues. V gave up 3 bases and J gave up 11 bases; unmatched junction bases: 12. DNA for the CDR3: TGTGCCAGCAGCTATAAGGGTGGACAGGGGGCGCAGGCTTTCTTT. The encoded protein is CASSYKGGQGAQAFF.

The V call is TRBV29-1, the J call TRBJ2-1; the match to TRBD1 covers 8 bases. The CDR3 has 11 residues. CDR1 and CDR2 from the germline V gene are SQVTM and ANQGSEA. The V segment lost 6 bases and the J segment 6 bases; nucleotides outside the gene matches: 1. The CDR3: CSVDRVNEQFF. The CDR3 DNA reads as TGCAGCGTGGACAGGGTCAATGAGCAGTTCTTC.

CDR3 nucleotides: TGTGCCAGTAGTCTCTTGACAGGGGGAGGAGATGGCTACACCTTC. Translation: CASSLLTGGGDGYTF. This sequence joins TRBV19 and TRBJ1-2; TRBD1 matches at 9 bases. The junction had 10 bases not matched to a gene; V was cut back by 5 bases and J by 6 bases. From germline, CDR1 is LNHDA and CDR2 SQIVND (reference sequence). The CDR3 spans 15 residues. Complete variable domain (other parts from reference TRBV19 and TRBJ1-2): DGGITQSPKYLFRKEGQNVTLSCEQNLNHDAMYWYRQDPGQGLRLIYYSQIVNDFQKGDIAEGYSVSREKKESFPLTVTSAQKNPTAFYLCASSLLTGGGDGYTFGSGTRLTVV.

This chain connects TRBV5-4 to TRBJ2-4; D is perhaps TRBD1 (5 bases). The length of the CDR3 is 16 residues. V dropped 3 bases and J dropped 0 bases, with 13 bases sitting between them. CDR1 SGHNT and CDR2 YYREEE come from the germline V gene (reference sequence). The CDR3 coding sequence is TGTGCCAGCAGCTCGAAACAGGACCTAGCCAAAAACATTCAGTACTTC. Protein sequence: CASSSKQDLAKNIQYF. Using reference TRBV5-4 and TRBJ2-4 for the parts outside the CDR3, the full variable domain is ETGVTQSPTHLIKTRGQQVTLRCSSQSGHNTVSWYQQALGQGPQFIFQYYREEENGRGNFPPRFSGLQFPNYSSELNVNALELDDSALYLCASSSKQDLAKNIQYFGAGTRLSVL.

This sequence joins TRBV5-1 and TRBJ1-1; 7 bases line up with TRBD1. This CDR3 is built from 14 residues. The V gene's germline CDR1 is SGHRS and CDR2 YFSETQ. With 3 bases clipped from V and 3 bases from J, the junction kept 5 bases outside the gene matches. The CDR3 coding sequence is TGCGCCAGCAGCTCAGGGGGAATCGACACTGAAGCTTTCTTT. Translated, it gives CASSSGGIDTEAFF.

The chain uses TRBV2 and TRBJ1-5; D not certain. V was clipped by 2 bases and J by 11 bases, with 19 bases between them. CDR3 size: 15 residues. Germline V lookup: CDR1 SNHLY, CDR2 FYNNEI. The CDR3 region is CASSENPAAGGTQHF. The CDR3 bases are TGTGCCAGCAGTGAAAATCCCGCAGCCGGCGGGACCCAGCATTTT.

This sequence joins TRBV4-1 and TRBJ2-6; 13 bases are a match to TRBD2. Trimming at V came to 0 bases and at J to 0 bases, leaving 5 bases not matched to a gene. The CDR3 length is 20 residues. Germline values: CDR1 MGHRA, CDR2 YSYEKL. The CDR3 DNA reads TGCGCCAGCAGCCAAGAACGACTAGCGGGAGGCTTCTCTGGGGCCAACGTCCTGACTTTC. This codes for CASSQERLAGGFSGANVLTF.

The CDR3: CASSEVGAYEQYF. DNA of the CDR3: TGTGCCAGCAGTGAAGTGGGTGCATACGAGCAGTACTTC. This chain joins TRBV6-1 and TRBJ2-7; no clear D gene. The CDR3 covers 13 residues. CDR1 MNHNS and CDR2 SASEGT come from the germline V gene. The V end was cut by 1 base, the J end by 4 bases, with 8 bases between.

V and J are TRBV28 and TRBJ2-7, with D unresolved. Germline V gene sequence: CDR1 MDHEN, CDR2 SYDVKM. The CDR3 spans 13 residues. The V and J ends lost 3 bases and 0 bases respectively, with 6 bases between them. Written as DNA, the CDR3 is TGTGCCAGCAGTTTGGAGAGCTCCTACGAGCAGTACTTC. This codes for CASSLESSYEQYF.

The J gene is TRBJ2-7, the V gene TRBV4-1, with a weak D call TRBD2 (5 bases). Trimming cost V 4 bases and J 5 bases, with 21 bases left between them. CDR3 length equals 16 residues. Germline V gene lookup returns CDR1 MGHRA and CDR2 YSYEKL. CDR3 DNA: TGCGCCAGCAGCCCCTACCCGAGAGGGAGTCTCCACGAGCAGTACTTC. Protein product: CASSPYPRGSLHEQYF.

This chain's CDR3 is CASSSAGGAGNTIYF. The CDR3 DNA follows: TGTGCCAGCAGCTCAGCAGGGGGGGCTGGAAACACCATATATTTT. The chain carries TRBV7-9 and TRBJ1-3; TRBD1 agrees at 7 bases. The CDR3 is made up of 15 amino acids. The trim removed 4 bases at V and 2 bases at J, leaving 5 bases unmatched. The germline CDR1 and CDR2 sequences are SEHNR and FQNEAQ (reference sequence). Full variable domain (missing parts from reference TRBV7-9 and TRBJ1-3): DTGVSQNPRHKITKRGQNVTFRCDPISEHNRLYWYRQTLGQGPEFLTYFQNEAQLEKSRLLSDRFSAERPKGSFSTLEIQRTEQGDSAMYLCASSSAGGAGNTIYFGEGSWLTVV.

On this clone itself: Sequence at one end of the junction differs from germline and may be a read error. This sequence joins TRBV7-7 and TRBJ1-2, with a possible D match to TRBD1 (5 bases). The CDR3 covers 12 residues. The germline CDR1 and CDR2 sequences are SSHAT and FNYEAQ (reference sequence). This chain's CDR3 is CASSLRGFGYTF. The CDR3 coding sequence is TGTGCTAGCAGCTTAAGGGGTTTTGGCTACACCTTC. Looking up the rest from reference TRBV7-7 and TRBJ1-2 gives the full variable domain: GAGVSQSPRYKVTKRGQDVTLRCDPISSHATLYWYQQALGQGPEFLTYFNYEAQPDKSGLPSDRFSAERPEGSISTLTIQRTEQRDSAMYRCASSLRGFGYTFGSGTRLTVV.

This rearrangement joins TRBV5-1 to TRBJ1-2, with D unclear. CDR1 is SGHRS, CDR2 YFSETQ, per germline. The CDR3 is made up of 14 amino acids. Between the trimmed V and J ends, which lost 4 bases and 3 bases, there was a span of 13 bases. The CDR3: CASSLVDFDYGYTF. DNA for the CDR3: TGCGCCAGCAGCCTGGTGGACTTTGACTATGGCTACACCTTC.

The rearrangement links TRBV2 to TRBJ2-7, with a weak D call TRBD2 (5 bases). The CDR3 totals 20 residues. Germline-derived CDR1 and CDR2 are SNHLY and FYNNEI. Trimming removed 4 bases at V and 0 bases at J, with 28 bases between. This CDR3 is CASSAYRGFRGDRNSYEQYF. The CDR3 DNA follows: TGTGCCAGCAGTGCCTATAGAGGTTTTCGGGGTGACCGGAACTCCTACGAGCAGTACTTC.